The 14 T cell receptor beta chains given below trace back to one sample, sequenced in a study of T cells in Graves' hyperthyroidism and ophthalmopathy. TCR beta CDR3 regions were amplified from RNA transcripts. HTBI primers were used for first-round RT-PCR of the TCR CDR3. From the multiplex PCR reads, TCRdb called clonotypes with MiXCR, one entry per CDR3 protein. The data hold about 560,000 distinct CDR3 sequences, with around 15% observed a single time. Material: blood. The receptors originated from a woman between 18 and 29 years old with Graves' hyperthyroidism.

This clonotype was counted at least ten times. This rearrangement joins TRBV12-3 or TRBV12-4 to TRBJ2-7, with TRBD1 as a possible D gene (6 bases). The V and J ends lost 3 bases and 2 bases respectively, with 8 bases between them. This CDR3 is built from 13 residues. In DNA form, the CDR3 reads TGTGCCAGCAGTTTTGGGACACCCTACGAGCAGTACTTC. Translating gives CASSFGTPYEQYF.

This clonotype showed up many times. V gene TRBV28 combines with J gene TRBJ2-1, with D unresolved. This CDR3 contains 13 residues. Germline V CDR1 and CDR2: MDHEN, SYDVKM. V was pared by 6 bases and J by 10 bases, with 16 bases between. CDR3 nucleotides: TGTGCCAGCAGCCCGCTGGGTCGCTCCGAGCAGTTCTTC. Amino acids: CASSPLGRSEQFF.

The V gene is TRBV6-1, the J gene TRBJ2-1; the match to TRBD1 covers 9 bases. Germline V gene sequence: CDR1 MNHNS, CDR2 SASEGT. The CDR3 sequence is 14 residues long. Losses at the gene ends were 5 bases for V and 8 bases for J; bases not matched to a gene: 7. In DNA form, the CDR3 reads TGTGCCAGCAGTCCCAGACAGGGGGACGATGAGCAGTTCTTC. Encoded protein: CASSPRQGDDEQFF.

The J gene is TRBJ2-3, the V gene TRBV24-1, with D tentatively TRBD2 (6 bases). Germline CDR1 reads KGHDR; CDR2 reads SFDVKD. The V gene lost 4 bases and the J gene lost 14 bases, with 18 bases spanning the gap. The CDR3 spans 13 residues. In nucleotides, the CDR3 is TGTGCCACCAGTGACCCCGGGACTTCCAGGCTGTATTTT. It translates to CATSDPGTSRLYF.

As for this clonotype: At one boundary the junction diverges from the germline segment, which might be a read error. The chain recombines TRBV12-3 or TRBV12-4 with TRBJ2-1; TRBD2 agrees at 10 bases. The CDR3 contains 16 residues. DNA for the CDR3: TGTGCCACCAGTGACAGCCTAGCGGGAGTTATGAATGAGCAGTTCTTC. It translates to CATSDSLAGVMNEQFF.

CDR3 protein: CASSLFGTEIPGELFF. The DNA of the CDR3 is TGTGCCAGCAGCTTATTCGGGACAGAGATTCCCGGGGAGCTGTTTTTT. This chain links TRBV7-9 with TRBJ2-2; 7 bases agree with TRBD1. CDR3 length: 16 amino acids. Germline V gene data show CDR1 as SEHNR and CDR2 as FQNEAQ (reference sequence). The junction had 9 bases not matched to a gene; V was cut back by 2 bases and J by 6 bases.

A few counts support this clonotype. V usage is TRBV12-5 and J usage is TRBJ2-7, with D perhaps matching TRBD1 (6 bases). The V gene lost 3 bases and the J gene lost 2 bases, with 11 bases spanning the gap. Germline CDR1 LGHNT, CDR2 FRNRAP. The CDR3 runs 14 residues. The CDR3 coding sequence is TGTGCTAGTGGTTTCGGGACATTTACCTACGAGCAGTACTTC. Protein product: CASGFGTFTYEQYF. Variable domain in full (rest from reference TRBV12-5 and TRBJ2-7): DARVTQTPRHKVTEMGQEVTMRCQPILGHNTVFWYRQTMMQGLELLAYFRNRAPLDDSGMPKDRFSAEMPDATLATLKIQPSEPRDSAVYFCASGFGTFTYEQYFGPGTRLTVT.

This clonotype showed up many times. CDR3 in DNA: TGTGCCAGCTCACCAATGGGGGTAGGAACTGAAGCTTTCTTT. It is translated as CASSPMGVGTEAFF. This chain links TRBV18 with TRBJ1-1; TRBD1 is a possible D gene (5 bases). The CDR3 extends over 14 amino acids. V dropped 2 bases and J dropped 5 bases, with 12 bases sitting between them. Germline CDR1 KGHSH, CDR2 LQKENI. The full variable domain, in which reference TRBV18 and TRBJ1-1 provide the parts outside the CDR3, is NAGVMQNPRHLVRRRGQEARLRCSPMKGHSHVYWYRQLPEEGLKFMVYLQKENIIDESGMPKERFSAEFPKEGPSILRIQQVVRGDSAAYFCASSPMGVGTEAFFGQGTRLTVV.

This clonotype was observed at least ten times. The rearrangement uses TRBV6-1 and TRBJ2-7; 7 bases are a match to TRBD2. CDR1 is MNHNS, CDR2 SASEGT, per germline. The CDR3 totals 15 residues. Germline trimming cut 3 bases from V and 3 bases from J; bases unmatched to any gene: 8. Written as DNA, the CDR3 is TGTGCCAGCAGTGAGGCTAGCGGAGGGTTCTACGAGCAGTACTTC. It codes for CASSEASGGFYEQYF.

This clonotype came up many times. V gene TRBV20-1 combines with J gene TRBJ2-5; maybe TRBD1 (6 bases). V was cut by 5 bases and J by 2 bases, with 9 bases left in between. This CDR3 has 12 residues. Germline CDR1 is DFQATT and CDR2 is SNEGSKA (reference sequence). CDR3 DNA sequence: TGCAGTGCTGGACAGATTCAAGAGACCCAGTACTTC. Its translation is CSAGQIQETQYF.

This clonotype has a count of ten or more. This chain connects TRBV11-2 to TRBJ2-1; TRBD1 is a possible D gene (6 bases). The CDR3 is made up of 15 amino acids. V was pared by 1 base and J by 9 bases, with 16 bases between. Germline CDR1 SGHAT, CDR2 FQNNGV. The CDR3 here is CASSLVGLRGGEQFF. As DNA, the CDR3 is TGTGCCAGCAGCTTAGTCGGGCTTCGAGGGGGTGAGCAGTTCTTC.

The chain carries TRBV30 and TRBJ1-2; D not certain. This CDR3 spans 13 amino acids. Trimming stripped 4 bases from V and 0 bases from J, with 9 bases between. Germline V gives CDR1 GTSNPN, CDR2 SVGIG (reference sequence). In nucleotides, the CDR3 is TGTGCCTGGATCTGGGGAGCTAACTATGGCTACACCTTC. As protein: CAWIWGANYGYTF.

The chain has TRBV9 and TRBJ1-3; no definite D call. Germline V gene data show CDR1 as SGDLS and CDR2 as YYNGEE. The ends were cut back, 6 bases at V and 0 bases at J, with 16 bases in the middle. CDR3 length: 16 residues. Here the CDR3 reads CASTPRGANSGNTIYF. CDR3 nucleotide sequence: TGTGCCAGCACCCCGCGCGGTGCGAACTCTGGAAACACCATATATTTT. The whole variable domain, remainder taken from reference TRBV9 and TRBJ1-3, is DSGVTQTPKHLITATGQRVTLRCSPRSGDLSVYWYQQSLDQGLQFLIQYYNGEERAKGNILERFSAQQFPDLHSELNLSSLELGDSALYFCASTPRGANSGNTIYFGEGSWLTVV.

The chain joins TRBV10-1 to TRBJ2-7, with 13 bases lining up with TRBD2. J was trimmed by 4 bases and V by 8 bases; bases with no gene match: 2. The CDR3 has 13 amino acids. The germline CDR1 and CDR2 sequences are WNHNN and SYGVQD (reference sequence). The CDR3 reads CASGTSGMYEQYF. CDR3 bases: TGCGCCAGCGGGACTAGCGGGATGTACGAGCAGTACTTC.